This record concerns one T cell receptor beta chain sequence. Its specific antigen is unknown. The input lacks base qualities; no much larger clone sits a single base away. Using the deep immunoSEQ assay, TCR CDR3 regions were amplified from genomic DNA by multiplex PCR. Genomic DNA extracted from each cell subset was distributed evenly over all wells of several immunoSEQ 96-well plates, and each plate served as one replicate. For sorted subsets, around 200 ng genomic DNA, equal to about 30,000 T cell genomes, was loaded into each replicate PCR. Purified libraries were quantified with a Qubit 3.0 fluorometer, sized on a Bioanalyzer 2100, and re-quantified with the KAPA Library Quantification kit. A separate single-read 150-cycle Illumina NextSeq 550 flow cell was used to sequence each immunoSEQ 96-well plate. As for the authors' bioinformatics: Because the immunoSEQ output held only junctional sequences and lacked quality scores, the filtering could not match the filtering applied to full-length reads. Sequences were annotated with PyIR, a Python wrapper for IgBLAST v1.9, and V/J genes and CDR3 were assigned using IMGT germline references. Reads with weak V/J assignments (E-value above 1e-6), missing CDR3, stop codons, out-of-frame junctions, or ambiguous translated residues were removed. A V3J clonotype was defined by an identical inferred V gene, J gene, and CDR3 amino acid sequence. Percentage overlap between repertoires was computed as shared unique clonotypes divided by the size of the smaller repertoire. Richness of each repertoire was evaluated using RTK rarefaction, the Chao1 estimator, and Recon v2.1 estimates of unobserved clonotypes. OLGA was used to compute generation probabilities for all TCRbeta clonotypes that the gDNA method yielded from a handful of donors. TCRdb limited this immuneACCESS table to in-frame rearrangements with V and J called. A share of clones is missing; checked studies link under half to unresolved V genes, and the rest is unexplained. V and J calls and clone size follow that table, whereas D and trimming were derived from the DNA. This sample comprises about 2,200,000 clones, 90% to 95% of them detected only once. About 1.5% of the sample is in the top ten clones.

This entry comes from a study of shared clonotypes between healthy human individuals (dated by TCRdb to 2020 to 2022). General notes on the study: The cohort included three men and a couple of women between 18 and 49 years of age. To increase sequencing depth and limit assay-specific biases, different laboratories used diverse techniques to prepare libraries and sequence TCR repertoires. To estimate repertoire size and how much clonotype sharing occurs between individuals, the study deeply sequenced the blood TCR repertoires of five healthy adults. Per donor, leukapheresis produced somewhere between about 0.9 and 9.5 billion PBMCs. For each donor, CD4 naive and CD4 memory were each run on three plates, CD8 naive on two plates, and CD8 memory on one plate. What the study reported, not specific to this receptor: Even with the large sequencing depth, rarefaction of the sorted-subset datasets indicated that sequencing was incomplete. Naive subsets generally had larger estimated clonotype richness than memory subsets. Clonotypes shared by all four sorted-subset donors showed higher generation probabilities than non-shared clonotypes. Pairwise subsampling led to the expectation that sequencing depth would affect the degree of clonotype sharing among donors. The small number of donors limited the genetic and exposure-history diversity represented. Only blood was sampled, and tissue TCR repertoires likely differ from those in blood. Across several donors, roughly 5.1% of naive CD4, 3.5% of naive CD8, 2% to 2.5% of memory CD4, and roughly 0.41% of memory CD8 clonotypes were shared.

CD8 naive samples were obtained by positive selection for CCR7 among CD45RO-negative cells, yielding a CD45RA+CCR7+ population from which TemRA cells were excluded. The donors were healthy, HIV-negative adults with no recently reported acute infections or vaccinations. All donors were Caucasian adults living in Nashville, Tennessee, USA. Blood was obtained by leukapheresis, after which PBMCs were separated by Ficoll-Histopaque density gradient centrifugation and cryopreserved in liquid nitrogen vapor phase. Purity and quantity of every magnetically sorted T cell population were checked by analytical flow cytometry. From each sorted fraction, genomic DNA was isolated and quantified by UV absorbance on a Nanodrop 2000c. Taken from the germline V gene, the CDR1 and CDR2 loops are SGDLS and YYNGEE. The CDR3 numbers 14 residues from cysteine through phenylalanine. Left in the record is the CDR3 DNA by itself, 42 bases read in frame from the first base. Trimming at the junction amounts to 0 bases on V and 3 bases on J, and the germline ends lie 6 bases apart.

This sequence uses TRBV9 and TRBJ1-4, with a tentative D gene TRBD1 over 6 matching bases. Input material: naive CD8+ T cells from PBMCs. In light of the paper, this sample's cell subset or site label describes: CD45RA+CCR7+. The source of this sequence is a man between 18 and 29 years old in good health. Some clones in this sample may be carry-over from other donors' samples. The DNA is TGTGCCAGCAGCGTAGCAGGGGCTAATGAAAAACTGTTTTTT. Its protein product is CASSVAGANEKLFF.